The subject of this entry is one TCR beta chain. Its antigen is undetermined. The sample belongs to a study of T cells in localized non-small cell lung cancer. Overall study findings and caveats: Maximal T cell clonality occurred in uninvolved adjacent lung, with tumor ranking below it. Longer overall survival was linked to higher blood T cell density. Median detection of top 100 tumor clones in adjacent lung was 57 clones.

TCRdb keeps only in-frame clones here, not all; method: immunoSEQ multiplex PCR. The profile shows about 77,000 clones, approximately 90% of them singletons. Source: peripheral blood, taken before any cancer treatment. This sequence was found in a woman aged 35 to 75 with stage I squamous cell lung carcinoma.

CDR3 loop: CASSQDQGRNTEAFF. In DNA form, the CDR3 reads TGTGCCAGCAGCCAAGACCAAGGACGGAACACTGAAGCTTTCTTT. This chain joins TRBV14 and TRBJ1-1; no clear D gene. Germline lookup yields CDR1 SGHDN and CDR2 FVKESK. The CDR3 runs 15 residues. V was shortened by 0 bases and J by 1 base, with 9 bases between the two germline ends.